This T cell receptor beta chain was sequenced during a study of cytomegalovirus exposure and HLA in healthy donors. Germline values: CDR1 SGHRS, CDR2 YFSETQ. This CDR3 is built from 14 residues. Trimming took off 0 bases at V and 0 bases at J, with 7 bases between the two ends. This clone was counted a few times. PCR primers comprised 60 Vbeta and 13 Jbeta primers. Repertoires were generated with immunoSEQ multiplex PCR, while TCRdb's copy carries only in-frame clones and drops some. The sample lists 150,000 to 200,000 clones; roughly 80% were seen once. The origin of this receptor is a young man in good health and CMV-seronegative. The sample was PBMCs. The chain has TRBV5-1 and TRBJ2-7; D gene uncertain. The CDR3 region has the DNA TGCGCCAGCAGCTTGGCCGAGAGCTCCTACGAGCAGTACTTC. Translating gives CASSLAESSYEQYF.